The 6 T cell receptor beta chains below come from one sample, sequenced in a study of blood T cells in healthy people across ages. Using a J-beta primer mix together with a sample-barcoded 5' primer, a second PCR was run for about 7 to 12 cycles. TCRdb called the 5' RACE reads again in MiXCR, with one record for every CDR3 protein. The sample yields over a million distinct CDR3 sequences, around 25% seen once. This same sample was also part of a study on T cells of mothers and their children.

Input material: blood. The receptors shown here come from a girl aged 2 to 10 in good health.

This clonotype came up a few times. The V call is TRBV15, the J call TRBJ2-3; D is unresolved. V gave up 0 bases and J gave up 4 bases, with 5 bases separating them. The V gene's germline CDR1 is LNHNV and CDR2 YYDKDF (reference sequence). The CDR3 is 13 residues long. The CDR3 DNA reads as TGTGCCACCAGCAGAGATCGGCCAGATACGCAGTATTTT. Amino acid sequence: CATSRDRPDTQYF. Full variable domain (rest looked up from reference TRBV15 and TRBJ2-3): DAMVIQNPRYQVTQFGKPVTLSCSQTLNHNVMYWYQQKSSQAPKLLFHYYDKDFNNEADTPDNFQSRRPNTSFCFLDIRSPGLGDTAMYLCATSRDRPDTQYFGPGTRLTVL.

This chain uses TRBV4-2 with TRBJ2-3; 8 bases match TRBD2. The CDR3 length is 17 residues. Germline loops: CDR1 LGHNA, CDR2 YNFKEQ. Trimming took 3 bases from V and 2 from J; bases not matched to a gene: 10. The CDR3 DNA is TGTGCCAGCAGCCAGTTAGACAGCGGGAGCTTCACAGATACGCAGTATTTT. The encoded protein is CASSQLDSGSFTDTQYF.

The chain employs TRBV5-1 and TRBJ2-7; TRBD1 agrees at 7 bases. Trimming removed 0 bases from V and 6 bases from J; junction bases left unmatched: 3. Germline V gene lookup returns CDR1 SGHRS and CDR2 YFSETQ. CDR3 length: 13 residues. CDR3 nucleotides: TGCGCCAGCAGCTTGGAAGGGGGCACCGAGCAGTACTTC. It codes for CASSLEGGTEQYF.

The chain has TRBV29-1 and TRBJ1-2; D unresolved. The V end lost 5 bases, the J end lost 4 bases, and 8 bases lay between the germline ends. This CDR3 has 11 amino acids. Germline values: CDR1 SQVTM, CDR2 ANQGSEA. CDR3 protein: CSVSQSYGYTF. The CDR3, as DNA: TGCAGCGTTTCCCAGTCCTATGGCTACACCTTC.

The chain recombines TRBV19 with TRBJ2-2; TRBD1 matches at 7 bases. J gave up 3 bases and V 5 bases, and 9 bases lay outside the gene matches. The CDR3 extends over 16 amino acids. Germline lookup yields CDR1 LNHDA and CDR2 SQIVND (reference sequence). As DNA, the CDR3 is TGTGCCAGTAGTCATGGACAGGTCCTGGACACCGGGGAGCTGTTTTTT. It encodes CASSHGQVLDTGELFF.

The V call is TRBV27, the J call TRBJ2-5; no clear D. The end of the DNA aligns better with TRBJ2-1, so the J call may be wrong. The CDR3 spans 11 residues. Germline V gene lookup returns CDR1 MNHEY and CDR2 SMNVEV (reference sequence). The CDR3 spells CASRSSFLQFF. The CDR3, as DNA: TGTGCCAGCAGGTCAAGTTTTTTGCAGTTCTTC.